The sample holds a few counts of the clone carrying this TCR beta chain. What it binds is not known. From germline, CDR1 is LNHDA and CDR2 SQIVND (reference sequence). V dropped 3 bases and J dropped 0 bases, with 12 bases sitting between them. This CDR3 comprises 16 residues. Combining iRepertoire HTBI primers with Arm-PCR of CDR3 regions, the authors built TCR beta libraries. Under the authors' procedure: Across samples, 50 to 75 TRBV and about 15 TRBJ segments were found. TCRdb itself ran the multiplex PCR reads through MiXCR, one entry per CDR3 protein. These V and J calls derive from TCRdb rather than the authors' analysis. The data show a few hundred thousand distinct CDR3 sequences, with 11% to 15% seen just once and approximately 17% held by the top ten. The entry originates in a study of regulatory T cells in long-lasting Graves disease. Described time point: newly diagnosed GD, antithyroid drugs for less than 3 months. PBMCs were the source of the RNA used for TCR sequencing.

Points from the study as a whole: Patients whose Graves' disease persisted exhibited lower TCR diversity than those newly diagnosed.

These data were also filed under a second study, of T cells in Graves' hyperthyroidism and ophthalmopathy. From that study: First-round RT-PCR of the TCR CDR3 relied on the HTBI primer set.

This chain links TRBV19 with TRBJ1-5; D is undetermined. The sequencing here drew on peripheral blood mononuclear cells (PBMCs), taken at new diagnosis, from a patient treated with antithyroid drugs. The TCR was taken from a woman aged 50 to 60 with Graves disease. This chain's CDR3 is CASSIYSGYSNQPQHF. The CDR3 DNA reads as TGTGCCAGTAGTATCTATTCAGGATATAGCAATCAGCCCCAGCATTTT.